This note documents a single TCR beta chain sequence. The sort gate was single viable CD3+CD4+CD8-CD45RO+ cells for memory CD4+ T cells. CMV serostatus came from serum IgG against pp150, pp28, p38, p52. Assay used: immunoSEQ multiplex PCR; TCRdb lists only in-frame clones, some missing. The table has some 80,000 clones, roughly 80% seen once. The CDR3 has 13 amino acids. V was pared by 0 bases and J by 0 bases, with 2 bases between. The V gene's germline CDR1 is MNHNY and CDR2 SVGAGI (reference sequence). The data derive from a study of memory CD4+ T cells and cytomegalovirus serostatus. Overall study: This sample comes from healthy Belgian adults, fewer than ten CMV seropositive, roughly 22 seronegative.

The J gene is TRBJ1-2, the V gene TRBV6-6, with no clear D. The TCR sequence derives from an adult in good health and CMV-seronegative. The source material was memory CD4+ T cells from blood. The DNA of the CDR3 is TGTGCCAGCAGTTACTCAGCTAACTATGGCTACACCTTC. As protein: CASSYSANYGYTF.